The 32 T cell receptor beta chains below come from one sample, sequenced in a study of blood T cell repertoires in COVID-19. TCRdb's table, derived via immunoSEQ multiplex PCR, lists solely in-frame clones and lacks some. The sample yields about 58,000 clones, nearly 90% seen once. The sample comprised peripheral blood. Receptor source: a man aged 55 to 70 with active COVID-19.

This clone was seen a single time. V is TRBV7-9 and J is TRBJ2-7; 10 positions agree with TRBD1. The CDR3 has 14 residues. The V gene's germline CDR1 is SEHNR and CDR2 FQNEAQ (reference sequence). With 5 bases clipped from V and 4 bases from J, the junction kept 5 bases outside the gene matches. This CDR3 is CASSPGQGLYEQYF. DNA for the CDR3: TGTGCCAGCAGCCCGGGACAGGGGTTATACGAGCAGTACTTC.

This chain connects TRBV19 to TRBJ1-2, with 8 positions matching TRBD1. CDR1 and CDR2 (germline): LNHDA, SQIVND (reference sequence). The CDR3 is made up of 17 amino acids. The ends lost 2 bases at V and 8 bases at J; junction bases unmatched: 16. This CDR3 reads CASSIQFPRTGPDGYTF. The CDR3 DNA reads TGTGCCAGTAGTATACAATTCCCCAGGACAGGGCCGGACGGCTACACCTTC.

The chain uses TRBV7-3 and TRBJ2-1; D is possibly TRBD2 (6 bases). CDR1 is SGHTA and CDR2 is FQGTGA in the germline V gene. This CDR3 is 15 amino acids long. V was clipped by 2 bases and J by 1 base, with 9 bases between them. In DNA form, the CDR3 reads TGTGCCAGCAGCTTAGGTGGGGGGTCCTACAATGAGCAGTTCTTC. Its protein product is CASSLGGGSYNEQFF.

As to this clone: The sample carries other DNA sequences with the same CDR3. The chain couples TRBV30 to TRBJ1-2; D ambiguous. The germline V gene has CDR1 GTSNPN and CDR2 SVGIG (reference sequence). CDR3 length: 13 residues. Trimming removed 0 bases at V and 2 bases at J, with 7 bases between. Here the CDR3 reads CAWSVGRNYGYTF. The CDR3 DNA is TGTGCCTGGAGTGTAGGGAGGAACTATGGCTACACCTTC.

The count of this clone is one. V and J are TRBV7-8 and TRBJ2-1; 8 nucleotides align to TRBD2. The CDR3 consists of 12 residues. The germline V gene encodes CDR1 SGHVS and CDR2 FQNEAQ. Trimming at V came to 6 bases and at J to 9 bases, leaving 4 bases not matched to a gene. CDR3 amino acids: CASSRTSSEQFF. The CDR3 DNA sequence: TGTGCCAGCAGTCGGACTAGCTCTGAGCAGTTCTTC.

The chain recombines TRBV9 with TRBJ1-2; the D gene is possibly TRBD1 (5 bases). Looked up from germline, CDR1 is SGDLS and CDR2 is YYNGEE. The CDR3 contains 14 residues. V lost 0 bases to trimming and J lost 2 bases, with 8 bases between them. CDR3 in DNA: TGTGCCAGCAGCGTAGGTAACAGGAACTATGGCTACACCTTC. Translated, it gives CASSVGNRNYGYTF. Full variable domain (outside the CDR3, taken from reference TRBV9 and TRBJ1-2): DSGVTQTPKHLITATGQRVTLRCSPRSGDLSVYWYQQSLDQGLQFLIQYYNGEERAKGNILERFSAQQFPDLHSELNLSSLELGDSALYFCASSVGNRNYGYTFGSGTRLTVV.

The chain joins TRBV5-1 to TRBJ2-7; 8 bases fit TRBD2. Trimming at V came to 3 bases and at J to 2 bases, leaving 10 bases not matched to a gene. From germline, CDR1 is SGHRS and CDR2 YFSETQ. The length of the CDR3 is 16 residues. The CDR3 DNA reads TGCGCCAGCAGCTCCAGCGGGGGCGTCGGAGCCTACGAGCAGTACTTC. It yields the protein CASSSSGGVGAYEQYF.

V and J are TRBV5-6 and TRBJ2-5, with 7 bases aligning to TRBD2. Germline-derived CDR1 and CDR2 are SGHDT and YYEEEE. The CDR3 runs 13 residues. CDR3 bases: TGTGCGGGGCAGGCGGGAGTTCGGGAGACCCAGTACTTC. Its protein is CAGQAGVRETQYF.

The chain combines TRBV3-1 (or the pseudogene TRBV3-2) with TRBJ1-3; D is unclear. Germline V gene data show CDR1 as LGHDT and CDR2 as YNNKEL (reference sequence). The CDR3 has 13 amino acids. Trimming removed 2 bases at V and 8 bases at J, with 10 bases between. CDR3 coding DNA: TGTGCCAGCAGCCAACAAGAGGTGGACACCATATATTTT. Protein sequence: CASSQQEVDTIYF.

Sample share makes this clone medium-sized. The gene calls are TRBV12-3 or TRBV12-4 and TRBJ1-2, with D possibly matching TRBD1 (6 bases). V lost 3 bases and J lost 7, with 12 bases in between. This CDR3 is built from 13 residues. CDR3 DNA sequence: TGTGCCAGCAGTTTGGGGGGGCTGGCTGGCTACACCTTC. It yields the protein CASSLGGLAGYTF.

The CDR3: CASKSWSSYNEQFF. In DNA, the CDR3 is TGCGCCAGCAAATCGTGGAGCTCCTACAATGAGCAGTTCTTC. The V call is TRBV10-2, the J call TRBJ2-1; no clear D. Deletions cut 7 bases from V and 0 bases from J, with 10 bases between. The germline V gene has CDR1 WSHSY and CDR2 SAAADI. The CDR3 has 14 residues.

The rearrangement links TRBV7-2 to TRBJ2-3, with TRBD2 matching 14 bases. Germline lookup yields CDR1 SGHTA and CDR2 FQGNSA. With V trimmed by 5 bases and J by 2 bases, 9 bases remained unmatched. The length of the CDR3 is 18 residues. Here the CDR3 DNA reads TGTGCCAGCAGCCGGACTAGCGGGGGGTACCTTGTCACAGATACGCAGTATTTT. Its translation is CASSRTSGGYLVTDTQYF.

V and J are TRBV7-2 and TRBJ2-4; 8 bases fit TRBD1. Unmatched junction bases numbered 2, after V lost 2 bases and J lost 5 bases. Germline CDR1 reads SGHTA; CDR2 reads FQGNSA. There are 14 residues in the CDR3. The chain's CDR3 is CASSLTGGENIQYF. DNA of the CDR3: TGTGCCAGCAGCTTAACAGGGGGTGAAAACATTCAGTACTTC.

This chain uses TRBV29-1 with TRBJ2-7, with 9 bases identical to TRBD2. The CDR3 consists of 16 residues. The J segment lost 2 bases and the V segment lost 3 bases, leaving 11 bases of the junction unmatched. The germline CDR1 and CDR2 sequences are SQVTM and ANQGSEA. CDR3 in DNA: TGCAGCGTTGACGGAATAGCGGGGGAATTAACCTACGAGCAGTACTTC. It yields the protein CSVDGIAGELTYEQYF.

V and J are TRBV7-6 and TRBJ2-1; D uncertain. Germline V CDR1 and CDR2: SGHVS, FNYEAQ. The CDR3 totals 14 residues. With 3 bases removed from V and 8 bases from J, the gap between germline ends came to 14 bases. The CDR3 spells CASSFAYEIDEQFF. CDR3 sequence (DNA): TGTGCCAGCAGCTTTGCCTACGAGATAGATGAGCAGTTCTTC.

This clone was seen just once. The chain couples TRBV18 to TRBJ2-1; TRBD2 matches at 7 bases. Germline V gene sequence: CDR1 KGHSH, CDR2 LQKENI. Losses at the gene ends were 2 bases for V and 7 bases for J; bases not matched to a gene: 17. This CDR3 contains 18 residues. The CDR3 here is CASSPGRLASWPNNEQFF. The CDR3 coding sequence is TGTGCCAGCTCACCAGGACGACTAGCCAGCTGGCCCAATAATGAGCAGTTCTTC. The full variable domain, completed using reference TRBV18 and TRBJ2-1, is NAGVMQNPRHLVRRRGQEARLRCSPMKGHSHVYWYRQLPEEGLKFMVYLQKENIIDESGMPKERFSAEFPKEGPSILRIQQVVRGDSAAYFCASSPGRLASWPNNEQFFGPGTRLTVL.

The chain couples TRBV6-5 to TRBJ2-7; a weak D match, TRBD1 (6 bases). V was cut by 8 bases and J by 2 bases, with 10 bases left in between. The V gene's germline CDR1 is MNHEY and CDR2 SVGAGI. This CDR3 spans 12 amino acids. The CDR3 here is CASRDTPYEQYF. Here the CDR3 DNA reads TGTGCCAGCCGGGACACCCCCTACGAGCAGTACTTC.

CDR3 sequence: CASSPPGLAGGYSYEQYF. In DNA form, the CDR3 reads TGTGCCAGCTCACCCCCGGGACTAGCGGGAGGATACTCCTACGAGCAGTACTTC. The chain joins TRBV18 to TRBJ2-7; 15 positions match TRBD2. CDR1 KGHSH and CDR2 LQKENI come from the germline V gene. V was clipped by 3 bases and J by 0 bases; unmatched bases: 6. The CDR3 sequence is 18 residues long.

The chain links TRBV6-5 to TRBJ1-4, with D uncertain. The ends were cut back, 6 bases at V and 7 bases at J, with 18 bases in the middle. There are 15 residues in the CDR3. In germline, CDR1 is MNHEY, CDR2 SVGAGI. CDR3 sequence (DNA): TGTGCCAGCAGACGCTGGCACTCCTCGGGTGAAAAACTGTTTTTT. Translated, it gives CASRRWHSSGEKLFF.

The V gene is TRBV14, the J gene TRBJ2-7; no clear D. Per the germline V gene, CDR1 is SGHDN and CDR2 is FVKESK. This CDR3 is built from 11 residues. Trimming left V 5 bases short and J 2 bases short, with 4 bases between. The CDR3, as DNA: TGTGCCAGCAGCTCGGCCTACGAGCAGTACTTC. Its translation: CASSSAYEQYF.

V is TRBV9 and J is TRBJ2-7, with a weak D call TRBD2 (5 bases). The CDR3 is 14 amino acids. The ends were cut back, 0 bases at V and 7 bases at J, with 14 bases in the middle. Germline V CDR1 and CDR2: SGDLS, YYNGEE. The CDR3 sequence: CASSVGPSGGEQYF. Written as DNA, the CDR3 is TGTGCCAGCAGCGTAGGGCCTTCCGGCGGGGAGCAGTACTTC.

The gene calls are TRBV9 and TRBJ2-2; a possible D gene is TRBD1 (6 bases). The CDR3 extends over 14 amino acids. The germline V and J ends were trimmed by 7 bases and 6 bases, with 16 bases remaining between them. Per germline, CDR1 SGDLS and CDR2 YYNGEE. The CDR3 coding sequence is TGTGCCAGCGGGAAGGATACAGGGCCCGGGGAGCTGTTTTTT. This sequence encodes CASGKDTGPGELFF.

The chain joins TRBV18 to TRBJ1-3, with unresolved D. Between the trimmed V and J ends, which lost 2 bases and 0 bases, there was a span of 14 bases. Germline V gene data show CDR1 as KGHSH and CDR2 as LQKENI. The CDR3 spans 17 residues. In nucleotides, the CDR3 is TGTGCCAGCTCACCAAACCGCGGACTTTTCTCTGGAAACACCATATATTTT. It encodes CASSPNRGLFSGNTIYF.

The chain couples TRBV28 to TRBJ2-7; D is possibly TRBD2 (5 bases). V was clipped by 8 bases and J by 1 base, with 12 bases between them. This CDR3 is 13 amino acids long. Germline CDR1 is MDHEN and CDR2 is SYDVKM. CDR3 region: CASYGRTSYEQYF. The CDR3 nucleotides are TGTGCCAGCTACGGACGGACTTCCTACGAGCAGTACTTC.

Comment on this clone: One end of the junction fails to match germline, which may point to a read error. The chain carries TRBV7-9 and TRBJ2-4; TRBD1 matches 8 bases. CDR3 length equals 12 residues. Germline assignment: CDR1 SEHNR and CDR2 FQNEAQ (reference sequence). The CDR3 loop reads CASSYSTGVLHF. Written as DNA, the CDR3 is TGTGCCAGCAGCTACTCGACAGGGGTCCTACACTTC.

This clone was recorded once. The genes are TRBV25-1 and TRBJ2-1, with 12 positions matching TRBD2. V shed 6 bases, J shed 6 bases, and the junction held 6 bases outside the gene matches. Germline loops: CDR1 MGHDK, CDR2 SYGVNS. The CDR3 loop spans 15 amino acids. The CDR3 region is CASSPGLAGRNEQFF. The CDR3 nucleotides read TGTGCCAGCAGCCCGGGACTAGCGGGTCGCAATGAGCAGTTCTTC.

In its sample, this clone was seen a few times. The chain has TRBV4-2 and TRBJ2-7; 8 nucleotides match TRBD1. CDR1 and CDR2 from the germline V gene are LGHNA and YNFKEQ. This CDR3 spans 14 amino acids. V shed 4 bases, J shed 1 base, and the junction held 3 bases outside the gene matches. DNA of the CDR3: TGTGCCAGCAGCCGGGGACAGGAGTCCTACGAGCAGTACTTC. The encoded protein is CASSRGQESYEQYF.

The chain recombines TRBV4-1 with TRBJ1-5; D remains ambiguous. The V and J ends lost 3 bases and 4 bases respectively, with 25 bases between them. CDR3 size: 19 residues. The germline CDR1 and CDR2 sequences are MGHRA and YSYEKL. The CDR3 here is CASSQHLRLVGGENQPQHF. In DNA form, the CDR3 reads TGCGCCAGCAGCCAGCATTTAAGATTAGTTGGCGGGGAAAATCAGCCCCAGCATTTT.

The gene calls are TRBV18 and TRBJ2-6; D not certain. V lost 4 bases to trimming and J lost 0 bases, with 7 bases between them. CDR1 and CDR2 from the germline V gene are KGHSH and LQKENI. The CDR3 sequence is 15 residues long. In DNA, the CDR3 is TGTGCCAGCTCACTGTCTACCTCTGGGGCCAACGTCCTGACTTTC. Translation: CASSLSTSGANVLTF. Looking up the rest from reference TRBV18 and TRBJ2-6 gives the full variable domain: NAGVMQNPRHLVRRRGQEARLRCSPMKGHSHVYWYRQLPEEGLKFMVYLQKENIIDESGMPKERFSAEFPKEGPSILRIQQVVRGDSAAYFCASSLSTSGANVLTFGAGSRLTVL.

The chain carries TRBV11-2 and TRBJ1-5; 9 bases line up with TRBD1. This CDR3 has 15 residues. The junction had 3 bases not matched to a gene; V was cut back by 5 bases and J by 1 base. CDR1 SGHAT and CDR2 FQNNGV come from the germline V gene. The CDR3 DNA reads TGTGCCAGCAGCGCCGGGACAGGGAGCAATCAGCCCCAGCATTTT. Translated: CASSAGTGSNQPQHF.

V is TRBV6-5 and J is TRBJ1-2, with 7 bases fitting TRBD1. The CDR3 extends over 15 amino acids. Per the germline V gene, CDR1 is MNHEY and CDR2 is SVGAGI. The chain's CDR3 is CAGTVNIQANYGYTF. CDR3 DNA: TGTGCGGGGACAGTTAATATACAAGCTAACTATGGCTACACCTTC.

V and J are TRBV9 and TRBJ2-3, with TRBD2 identical over 8 bases. Trimming removed 4 bases from V and 5 bases from J; junction bases left unmatched: 15. This CDR3 comprises 17 residues. The germline gives CDR1 SGDLS, CDR2 YYNGEE. CDR3 nucleotide sequence: TGTGCCAGCAGCCCCCACGGGGGGGGAAGTCCCAGAGATACGCAGTATTTT. It translates to CASSPHGGGSPRDTQYF. Based on the CDR3 plus reference TRBV9 and TRBJ2-3, the full variable domain is DSGVTQTPKHLITATGQRVTLRCSPRSGDLSVYWYQQSLDQGLQFLIQYYNGEERAKGNILERFSAQQFPDLHSELNLSSLELGDSALYFCASSPHGGGSPRDTQYFGPGTRLTVL.